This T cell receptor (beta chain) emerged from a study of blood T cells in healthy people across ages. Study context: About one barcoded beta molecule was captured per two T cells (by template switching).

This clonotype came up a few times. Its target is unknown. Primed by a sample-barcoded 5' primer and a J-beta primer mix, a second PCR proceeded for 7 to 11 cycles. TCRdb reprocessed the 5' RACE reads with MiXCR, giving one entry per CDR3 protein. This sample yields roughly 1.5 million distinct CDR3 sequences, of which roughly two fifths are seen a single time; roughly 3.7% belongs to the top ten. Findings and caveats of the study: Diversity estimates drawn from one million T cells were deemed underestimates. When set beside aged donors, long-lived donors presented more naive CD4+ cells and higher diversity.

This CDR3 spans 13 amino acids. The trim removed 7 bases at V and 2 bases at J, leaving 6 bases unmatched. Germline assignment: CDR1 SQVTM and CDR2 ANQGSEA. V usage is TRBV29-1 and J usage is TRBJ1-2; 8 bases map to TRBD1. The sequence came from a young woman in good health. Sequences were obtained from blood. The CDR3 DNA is TGCAGCGATCAGGGGGCGCTAAACTATGGCTACACCTTC. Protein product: CSDQGALNYGYTF.